This TCR beta chain was observed in a study of T-cell reconstitution after alpha-beta-depleted transplantation in children. Preparation of the TCRbeta library was carried out with unique molecular identifiers. TCRdb re-called the PCR reads with MiXCR, one entry per CDR3 protein. The sample contains about 830,000 distinct CDR3 sequences, approximately 15% of which appear only once. Regarding the study as a whole: Several hundred expanded graft clones reportedly gave rise to the alpha-beta T cells present about two months after transplant.

With respect to this clonotype: Its target is unknown.

The germline V gene has CDR1 SGDLS and CDR2 YYNGEE. The CDR3 spans 15 residues. Trimming removed 0 bases at V and 4 bases at J, with 14 bases between. The gene calls are TRBV9 and TRBJ2-7; D gene uncertain. The clonotype was recovered from a male patient aged 10 to 17 who had a stem cell transplant for acute lymphoblastic leukemia, so the T cells may come from the graft donor. Sequencing used PBMCs, mostly from graft donor cells, obtained 360 days after TCRalphabeta/CD19-depleted stem cell transplant. The CDR3 region has the DNA TGTGCCAGCAGCGTAGGGGGTTTTTCCGGATACGAGCAGTACTTC. It is translated as CASSVGGFSGYEQYF.